The present T cell receptor beta chain was sequenced within a study of T cell responses to AZD1222 COVID-19 vaccine. About the study: Doses given second, at about 4 or about 12 weeks, were pooled.

A remark on this clone: The antigen remains unidentified.

V trimming: 8 bases; J trimming: 6 bases; junction bases outside the gene matches: 0. Germline V CDR1 and CDR2: GTSNPN, SVGIG (reference sequence). This CDR3 has 10 amino acids. Study-level results: No day 14 peak samples; only post-peak repertoires were characterized. An increase in Spike-specific TCR breadth and depth was observed after two AZD1222 doses. Donor demographics were predominantly white British with a female majority; clonal diversity may be underestimated.

Some clones are missing from TCRdb's copy, which holds only in-frame ones; the method was immunoSEQ multiplex PCR. The sample lists about 150,000 clones, 90% occurring once. This sequence originates from an adult in good health. The chain couples TRBV30 to TRBJ2-2; 7 bases line up with TRBD1. The sample consisted of peripheral blood, taken on day 0 of AZD1222 vaccination. The CDR3 spells CAGTAGELFF. CDR3 coding DNA: TGTGCCGGGACAGCCGGGGAGCTGTTTTTT. Full variable domain (remainder filled in from reference TRBV30 and TRBJ2-2): SQTIHQWPATLVQPVGSPLSLECTVEGTSNPNLYWYRQAAGRGLQLLFYSVGIGQISSEVPQNLSASRPQDRQFILSSKKLLLSDSGFYLCAGTAGELFFGEGSRLTVL.